A selection of T cell receptor beta chains follows, all from one sample in a study of blood T cell repertoires in COVID-19. Sequencing was performed with immunoSEQ multiplex PCR; in TCRdb, only in-frame clones are kept and a portion is missing. The sample lists tens of thousands of clones; 88% were seen once. Input material: peripheral blood. These receptor sequences come from a human donor in a cohort sampled during active COVID-19. Each CDR3 is given with its conserved first and last residue. Each record gives: D gene, V gene, clone size, J gene, CDR3 protein, CDR3 DNA. The D gene is left open where the match is weak. Clone size is stated in some rows and not others, as once, few, many or a class when expanded.

d_call: TRBD1; v_call: TRBV4-3; clone_size: -; j_call: TRBJ1-5; cdr3_aa: CASSQGLSGQGVLGNQPQHF; cdr3_nt: TGCGCCAGCAGCCAAGGTCTTTCGGGACAGGGGGTCTTGGGCAATCAGCCCCAGCATTTT
d_call: TRBD1; v_call: TRBV6-2/TRBV6-3; clone_size: -; j_call: TRBJ1-4; cdr3_aa: CASSYGTGLEKLFF; cdr3_nt: TGTGCCAGCAGTTACGGGACAGGGTTGGAAAAACTGTTTTTT
d_call: -; v_call: TRBV25-1; clone_size: -; j_call: TRBJ2-7; cdr3_aa: CASSARREQYF; cdr3_nt: TGTGCCAGCAGTGCCAGGCGCGAGCAGTACTTC
d_call: TRBD1; v_call: TRBV13; clone_size: -; j_call: TRBJ1-2; cdr3_aa: CASSIRGGTGGGYGYTF; cdr3_nt: TGTGCCAGCAGCATCCGTGGGGGGACAGGGGGTGGCTATGGCTACACCTTC
d_call: -; v_call: TRBV3-1/TRBV3-2; clone_size: -; j_call: TRBJ2-3; cdr3_aa: CASSSYTAPNTDTQYF; cdr3_nt: TGTGCCAGCAGCAGCTATACAGCTCCCAACACAGATACGCAGTATTTT
d_call: TRBD2; v_call: TRBV27; clone_size: -; j_call: TRBJ2-3; cdr3_aa: CASSLYLAGRTDTQYF; cdr3_nt: TGTGCCAGCAGTCTCTATCTAGCGGGGCGCACAGATACGCAGTATTTT
d_call: TRBD2; v_call: TRBV29-1; clone_size: -; j_call: TRBJ2-5; cdr3_aa: CSVPKRLAGGQDETQYF; cdr3_nt: TGCAGCGTCCCGAAGAGACTAGCGGGGGGGCAGGATGAGACCCAGTACTTC
d_call: TRBD2; v_call: TRBV6-6; clone_size: -; j_call: TRBJ2-3; cdr3_aa: CASSRTGLGVGRTDTQYF; cdr3_nt: TGTGCCAGCAGTCGAACCGGACTAGGCGTTGGCCGCACAGATACGCAGTATTTT
d_call: -; v_call: TRBV11-2; clone_size: -; j_call: TRBJ2-5; cdr3_aa: CASSFGRGRGETQYF; cdr3_nt: TGTGCCAGCAGCTTCGGACGAGGGCGGGGAGAGACCCAGTACTTC
d_call: TRBD2; v_call: TRBV6-2/TRBV6-3; clone_size: -; j_call: TRBJ2-1; cdr3_aa: CASSYPSGIVGEQFF; cdr3_nt: TGTGCCAGCAGTTACCCTAGCGGGATTGTTGGAGAGCAGTTCTTC
d_call: TRBD1; v_call: TRBV6-6; clone_size: -; j_call: TRBJ2-7; cdr3_aa: CASSSGTESSYEQYF; cdr3_nt: TGTGCCAGCAGTTCCGGGACAGAGAGCTCCTACGAGCAGTACTTC
d_call: -; v_call: TRBV19; clone_size: few; j_call: TRBJ1-5; cdr3_aa: CASNFRIDQPQHF; cdr3_nt: TGTGCCAGTAATTTCAGGATAGATCAGCCCCAGCATTTT
d_call: -; v_call: TRBV28; clone_size: -; j_call: TRBJ2-3; cdr3_aa: CATSPGEGTDTQYF; cdr3_nt: TGTGCCACGTCCCCGGGGGAGGGCACAGATACGCAGTATTTT
d_call: TRBD1; v_call: TRBV28; clone_size: -; j_call: TRBJ1-3; cdr3_aa: CASSFALLGQGKKGNTIYF; cdr3_nt: TGTGCCAGCAGTTTCGCCCTCCTCGGACAGGGAAAAAAGGGAAACACCATATATTTT
d_call: -; v_call: TRBV29-1; clone_size: -; j_call: TRBJ1-1; cdr3_aa: CSVDTGLGTEAFF; cdr3_nt: TGCAGCGTTGATACGGGACTGGGGACTGAAGCTTTCTTT
d_call: -; v_call: TRBV9; clone_size: -; j_call: TRBJ2-5; cdr3_aa: CASSATGSYQETQYF; cdr3_nt: TGTGCCAGCAGCGCCACGGGGTCATACCAAGAGACCCAGTACTTC
d_call: -; v_call: TRBV19; clone_size: -; j_call: TRBJ1-2; cdr3_aa: CASRRGTGPTGGYTF; cdr3_nt: TGTGCCAGTAGAAGGGGCACCGGTCCCACCGGGGGCTACACCTTC
d_call: -; v_call: TRBV5-1; clone_size: -; j_call: TRBJ2-3; cdr3_aa: CASSLELATDTQYF; cdr3_nt: TGCGCCAGCAGCTTGGAACTAGCCACAGATACGCAGTATTTT
d_call: -; v_call: TRBV3-1/TRBV3-2; clone_size: -; j_call: TRBJ2-3; cdr3_aa: CASSHQGTDTQYF; cdr3_nt: TGTGCCAGCAGCCACCAGGGCACAGATACGCAGTATTTT
d_call: -; v_call: TRBV12-5; clone_size: -; j_call: TRBJ2-6; cdr3_aa: CASGLGSSGANVLTF; cdr3_nt: TGTGCTAGTGGTTTGGGCAGCTCTGGGGCCAACGTCCTGACTTTC
d_call: -; v_call: TRBV15; clone_size: -; j_call: TRBJ1-1; cdr3_aa: CATSRDTGPEAFF; cdr3_nt: TGTGCCACCAGCAGAGATACAGGGCCTGAAGCTTTCTTT
d_call: -; v_call: TRBV7-2; clone_size: once; j_call: TRBJ2-1; cdr3_aa: CASSRDPDRYGDDEQFF; cdr3_nt: TGTGCCAGCAGCCGCGACCCCGACAGGTACGGCGACGATGAGCAGTTCTTC
d_call: TRBD1; v_call: TRBV14; clone_size: once; j_call: TRBJ2-2; cdr3_aa: CASSQKGGWTGELFF; cdr3_nt: TGTGCCAGCAGCCAAAAAGGGGGCTGGACCGGGGAGCTGTTTTTT
d_call: TRBD2; v_call: TRBV3-1/TRBV3-2; clone_size: -; j_call: TRBJ2-3; cdr3_aa: CASTPGLAGVTDTQYF; cdr3_nt: TGTGCCAGCACCCCGGGGCTAGCGGGAGTCACAGATACGCAGTATTTT
d_call: -; v_call: TRBV2; clone_size: -; j_call: TRBJ2-2; cdr3_aa: CASSRGETGELFF; cdr3_nt: TGTGCCAGCAGCAGGGGGGAAACCGGGGAGCTGTTTTTT
d_call: -; v_call: TRBV4-1; clone_size: -; j_call: TRBJ1-6; cdr3_aa: CASSPGVLGDLNSPLHF; cdr3_nt: TGCGCCAGCAGCCCGGGGGTCCTCGGGGACTTAAATTCACCCCTCCACTTT
d_call: TRBD1; v_call: TRBV7-9; clone_size: -; j_call: TRBJ2-2; cdr3_aa: CASSPVGTGSTGELFF; cdr3_nt: TGTGCCAGCAGTCCCGTCGGGACAGGGAGTACCGGGGAGCTGTTTTTT
d_call: TRBD1; v_call: TRBV4-2; clone_size: -; j_call: TRBJ1-1; cdr3_aa: CASSNPDREGTEAFF; cdr3_nt: TGTGCCAGCAGCAACCCGGACAGGGAGGGCACTGAAGCTTTCTTT
d_call: TRBD1; v_call: TRBV3-1/TRBV3-2; clone_size: -; j_call: TRBJ2-5; cdr3_aa: CASSQVGTGGFQETQYF; cdr3_nt: TGTGCCAGCAGCCAAGTCGGGACAGGGGGGTTCCAAGAGACCCAGTACTTC
d_call: TRBD1; v_call: TRBV6-5; clone_size: -; j_call: TRBJ1-6; cdr3_aa: CASRDRVSRRSPLHF; cdr3_nt: TGTGCCAGCAGGGACAGGGTATCAAGACGTTCACCCCTCCACTTT
d_call: TRBD1; v_call: TRBV4-3; clone_size: -; j_call: TRBJ2-2; cdr3_aa: CASSQTTAGTGVGELFF; cdr3_nt: TGCGCCAGCAGCCAAACAACTGCCGGGACAGGGGTCGGGGAGCTGTTTTTT
d_call: TRBD1; v_call: TRBV7-6; clone_size: -; j_call: TRBJ2-3; cdr3_aa: CASSSGQGADTQYF; cdr3_nt: TGTGCCAGCAGCTCTGGACAGGGGGCAGATACGCAGTATTTT
d_call: -; v_call: TRBV5-8; clone_size: -; j_call: TRBJ1-5; cdr3_aa: CASSLQTGGEGQPQHF; cdr3_nt: TGTGCCAGCAGCCTGCAGACAGGAGGAGAGGGTCAGCCCCAGCATTTT
d_call: TRBD2; v_call: TRBV5-6; clone_size: -; j_call: TRBJ2-1; cdr3_aa: CASSLTSGSYNEQFF; cdr3_nt: TGTGCCAGCAGTCTCACTAGCGGCTCCTACAATGAGCAGTTCTTC
d_call: TRBD1; v_call: TRBV19; clone_size: -; j_call: TRBJ2-7; cdr3_aa: CASRTGGGEQYF; cdr3_nt: TGTGCCAGTAGAACAGGGGGCGGCGAGCAGTACTTC
d_call: -; v_call: TRBV19; clone_size: -; j_call: TRBJ1-1; cdr3_aa: CASSLGGVNTEAFF; cdr3_nt: TGTGCCAGTAGTTTGGGGGGAGTGAACACTGAAGCTTTCTTT
d_call: -; v_call: TRBV5-1; clone_size: few; j_call: TRBJ2-2; cdr3_aa: CASYLGTLNTGELFF; cdr3_nt: TGCGCCAGCTATCTCGGGACATTGAACACCGGGGAGCTGTTTTTT
d_call: TRBD2; v_call: TRBV13; clone_size: -; j_call: TRBJ2-2; cdr3_aa: CASSLTSGGADTGELFF; cdr3_nt: TGTGCCAGCAGCTTAACTAGCGGGGGGGCCGACACCGGGGAGCTGTTTTTT
d_call: -; v_call: TRBV3-1/TRBV3-2; clone_size: -; j_call: TRBJ2-7; cdr3_aa: CASSPGSLTSHEQYF; cdr3_nt: TGTGCCAGCAGCCCCGGGTCCCTTACCAGCCACGAGCAGTACTTC
d_call: -; v_call: TRBV15; clone_size: -; j_call: TRBJ1-4; cdr3_aa: CATSIRRDDEKLFF; cdr3_nt: TGTGCCACCAGCATCAGGAGGGACGATGAAAAACTGTTTTTT
d_call: -; v_call: TRBV27; clone_size: -; j_call: TRBJ1-5; cdr3_aa: CASSFWSGGNQPQHF; cdr3_nt: TGTGCCAGCAGTTTCTGGTCAGGGGGCAATCAGCCCCAGCATTTT
d_call: -; v_call: TRBV11-2; clone_size: -; j_call: TRBJ2-5; cdr3_aa: CASSLGLAQETQYF; cdr3_nt: TGTGCCAGCAGCTTGGGGCTGGCTCAAGAGACCCAGTACTTC
d_call: TRBD1; v_call: TRBV28; clone_size: -; j_call: TRBJ2-7; cdr3_aa: CASRGTGGGKFYEQYF; cdr3_nt: TGTGCCAGCAGGGGTACAGGGGGCGGAAAATTCTACGAGCAGTACTTC
d_call: -; v_call: TRBV7-8; clone_size: -; j_call: TRBJ2-6; cdr3_aa: CASSLTRSGANVLTF; cdr3_nt: TGTGCCAGCAGCCTAACTCGCTCTGGGGCCAACGTCCTGACTTTC
d_call: -; v_call: TRBV4-3; clone_size: few; j_call: TRBJ2-7; cdr3_aa: CASSQEWDTSYEQYF; cdr3_nt: TGCGCCAGCAGCCAAGAGTGGGACACCTCCTACGAGCAGTACTTC
d_call: TRBD2; v_call: TRBV2; clone_size: -; j_call: TRBJ2-7; cdr3_aa: CASSEEAGAYEQYF; cdr3_nt: TGTGCCAGCAGTGAAGAAGCGGGGGCCTACGAGCAGTACTTC
d_call: TRBD2; v_call: TRBV2; clone_size: -; j_call: TRBJ2-1; cdr3_aa: CASRLSWTSGYNEQFF; cdr3_nt: TGTGCCAGCAGGCTAAGCTGGACTAGCGGGTACAATGAGCAGTTCTTC
d_call: TRBD2; v_call: TRBV19; clone_size: -; j_call: TRBJ2-3; cdr3_aa: CATRLAGGVDTQYF; cdr3_nt: TGTGCCACCAGACTAGCGGGGGGGGTGGATACGCAGTATTTT
d_call: -; v_call: TRBV19; clone_size: medium-sized; j_call: TRBJ1-5; cdr3_aa: CASSMTGSSNQPQHF; cdr3_nt: TGTGCCAGTAGTATGACGGGTTCTAGCAATCAGCCCCAGCATTTT
d_call: -; v_call: TRBV4-2; clone_size: -; j_call: TRBJ2-7; cdr3_aa: CASSQANHRDYEQYF; cdr3_nt: TGTGCCAGCAGCCAAGCAAACCACCGGGACTACGAGCAGTACTTC
d_call: TRBD1; v_call: TRBV7-6; clone_size: -; j_call: TRBJ1-6; cdr3_aa: CASSLAGGQGTSVGSPLHF; cdr3_nt: TGTGCCAGCAGCTTAGCGGGGGGACAGGGCACGAGTGTGGGATCACCCCTCCACTTT
d_call: -; v_call: TRBV20-1; clone_size: -; j_call: TRBJ2-1; cdr3_aa: CSASIISEQFF; cdr3_nt: TGCAGTGCTAGTATCATTTCTGAGCAGTTCTTC
d_call: TRBD1; v_call: TRBV7-8; clone_size: -; j_call: TRBJ2-7; cdr3_aa: CASSSEDMTGSYEQYF; cdr3_nt: TGTGCCAGCAGCTCAGAGGATATGACAGGGTCCTACGAGCAGTACTTC